These 8 T cell receptor beta chains were all obtained from the same sample, sequenced in a study of patients and donors after allogeneic stem cell transplantation. MiXCR, applied by TCRdb to the RT-PCR reads, yields one record per CDR3 protein. The table has 150,000 to 250,000 distinct CDR3 sequences, less than 45% seen once. The source material was blood, either unsorted or a sorted T cell fraction (not recorded which). The receptors stem from a human donor who was either an allogeneic HSCT recipient or a stem cell or donor lymphocyte infusion donor (not recorded which). It is not recorded whose cells these are; they may come from a transplant donor.

The chain has TRBV3-1 and TRBJ2-1; 10 bases match TRBD2. The CDR3 sequence is 18 residues long. The junction had 16 bases not matched to a gene; V was cut back by 3 bases and J by 8 bases. Germline CDR1 reads LGHDT; CDR2 reads YNNKEL (reference sequence). CDR3 in amino acids: CASSQTAGEGLARDEQFF. As DNA, the CDR3 is TGTGCCAGCAGCCAGACTGCAGGGGAGGGACTAGCGCGGGATGAGCAGTTCTTC.

This rearrangement joins TRBV12-3 or TRBV12-4 to TRBJ2-1; no reliable D call. This CDR3 has 16 residues. V was pared by 5 bases and J by 5 bases, with 19 bases between. The CDR3 protein is CASSPLLDSPNNEQFF. CDR3 DNA: TGTGCCAGCAGTCCCCTTTTGGATAGTCCCAACAATGAGCAGTTCTTC.

The chain has TRBV3-1 and TRBJ2-1; TRBD1 matches 9 bases. Germline V gene lookup returns CDR1 LGHDT and CDR2 YNNKEL (reference sequence). The junction had 8 bases not matched to a gene; V was cut back by 1 base and J by 7 bases. This CDR3 spans 16 amino acids. The CDR3: CASSQAGTGRKNEQFF. As DNA, the CDR3 is TGTGCCAGCAGCCAAGCCGGGACAGGGCGAAAAAATGAGCAGTTCTTC.

This clonotype was seen many times. The gene calls are TRBV12-3 or TRBV12-4 and TRBJ1-1; 11 bases line up with TRBD1. The CDR3 runs 14 residues. V gave up 3 bases and J gave up 4 bases; unmatched junction bases: 1. The chain's CDR3 is CASSLGTGGTEAFF. The CDR3 DNA reads TGTGCCAGCAGTTTGGGGACAGGGGGCACTGAAGCTTTCTTT.

The genes are TRBV18 and TRBJ1-1; 11 bases map to TRBD1. Germline CDR1 reads KGHSH; CDR2 reads LQKENI. The CDR3 sequence is 14 residues long. J was trimmed by 5 bases and V by 8 bases; bases with no gene match: 7. The CDR3 region has the DNA TGTGCCAGCCGGGGACAGGGGGTAGGGACTGAAGCTTTCTTT. Translating gives CASRGQGVGTEAFF.

The V gene is TRBV7-9, the J gene TRBJ1-1; TRBD1 aligns across 7 bases. With V trimmed by 2 bases and J by 5 bases, 5 bases remained unmatched. There are 14 residues in the CDR3. CDR1 and CDR2 (germline): SEHNR, FQNEAQ (reference sequence). The CDR3 nucleotides are TGTGCCAGCAGCTTAAAGGGGGCGCGTACTGAAGCTTTCTTT. Protein: CASSLKGARTEAFF.

In regard to this clonotype: No conserved phenylalanine or tryptophan is present at the end of the CDR3, so a read error is the likely explanation. This chain joins TRBV12-3 or TRBV12-4 and TRBJ1-1; 7 nucleotides agree with TRBD1. The trim removed 5 bases at V and 4 bases at J, leaving 4 bases unmatched. The CDR3 contains 13 residues. The CDR3 reads CASSPQGFTEAFL. Written as DNA, the CDR3 is TGTGCCAGCAGTCCACAGGGGTTCACTGAAGCTTTCTTG.

This clonotype was counted between two and nine times. The CDR3 reads CAIGGTGDTEAFF. The CDR3 region has the DNA TGTGCCATCGGAGGGACAGGCGACACTGAAGCTTTCTTT. This chain uses TRBV10-3 with TRBJ1-1; 8 nucleotides align to TRBD1. This CDR3 has 13 residues. J was trimmed by 3 bases and V by 8 bases; bases with no gene match: 5. The germline V gene encodes CDR1 ENHRY and CDR2 SYGVKD.